This T cell receptor beta chain was recorded in a study of T cell clonotyping in hematopoietic cell transplantation. CDR3 length: 13 amino acids. CDR1 is SQVTM, CDR2 ANQGSEA, per germline. The V end lost 6 bases, the J end lost 0 bases, and 12 bases lay between the germline ends. Assay used: immunoSEQ multiplex PCR; TCRdb lists only in-frame clones, some missing. This sample has 55,000 to 70,000 clones, with over 90% found just once. This sequence joins TRBV29-1 and TRBJ2-7; D unresolved. Sequencing used peripheral blood mononuclear cells. The sequence came from a man aged 50 to 59 in good health. Some clones in this sample may be carry-over from other donors' samples. CDR3 residues: CSVRDGNSYEQYF. The DNA for the CDR3 is TGCAGCGTCCGAGACGGAAACTCCTACGAGCAGTACTTC.